The 28 T cell receptor beta chains given below trace back to one sample, sequenced in a study of CD8+CD57+ T cells in acquired aplastic anemia. TCR beta VDJ and CDR3 were profiled, and genomic DNA was the template. TCRdb passed the reads through MiXCR, listing each CDR3 protein once. This table has about 180,000 distinct CDR3 sequences, approximately 48% appearing once. All sequencing subjects had displayed CD8+CD57+ cell expansion on flow cytometry. Sample: sorted CD4+, CD8+, or CD8+CD57+ T cells (not recorded which) from PBMCs. The receptors shown here come from a human donor with aplastic anemia.

V is TRBV19 and J is TRBJ2-1; 11 bases match TRBD1. The CDR3 runs 15 residues. J lost 6 bases, V lost 5 bases, and 6 bases had no gene match. Germline V gene data show CDR1 as LNHDA and CDR2 as SQIVND (reference sequence). Here the CDR3 reads CASSVGTGGGNEQFF. The CDR3 nucleotides read TGTGCCAGTAGTGTGGGGACAGGGGGAGGCAATGAGCAGTTCTTC.

The CDR3 DNA reads as TGTGCCAGCAGCCTGACTAGCGAGCTCGGGGAGCTGTTTTTT. Residues: CASSLTSELGELFF. The chain has TRBV19 and TRBJ2-2; 8 nucleotides match TRBD2. This CDR3 spans 14 amino acids. V gave up 9 bases and J gave up 7 bases; unmatched junction bases: 10. Germline-derived CDR1 and CDR2 are LNHDA and SQIVND (reference sequence). Looking up the rest from reference TRBV19 and TRBJ2-2 gives the full variable domain: DGGITQSPKYLFRKEGQNVTLSCEQNLNHDAMYWYRQDPGQGLRLIYYSQIVNDFQKGDIAEGYSVSREKKESFPLTVTSAQKNPTAFYLCASSLTSELGELFFGEGSRLTVL.

Worth noting for this clonotype: This may be a read error, as it is one base from a much larger clone. The gene calls are TRBV6-5 and TRBJ1-5; D not resolved. Deletions cut 2 bases from V and 5 bases from J, with 4 bases between. The CDR3 runs to 12 residues. The germline V gene encodes CDR1 MNHEY and CDR2 SVGAGI. The CDR3 DNA reads TGTGCCAGCAGTTACGGGGATCAGCCCCAGCATTTT. Translated: CASSYGDQPQHF.

V is TRBV6-2 or TRBV6-3 and J is TRBJ2-1; TRBD2 aligns across 14 bases. From germline, CDR1 is MNHEY and CDR2 SVGEGT. The length of the CDR3 is 19 residues. J was trimmed by 10 bases and V by 2 bases; bases with no gene match: 16. CDR3 in DNA: TGTGCCAGCAGTTACCAGATATTACGGACTAGCGGGGGGCGGGGGGAGCAGTTCTTC. It translates to CASSYQILRTSGGRGEQFF.

The V and J genes are TRBV14 and TRBJ2-3; tentatively, D is TRBD1 (6 bases). The CDR3 runs to 16 residues. V was shortened by 0 bases and J by 11 bases, with 21 bases between the two germline ends. Germline assignment: CDR1 SGHDN and CDR2 FVKESK. DNA for the CDR3: TGTGCCAGCAGCCAAGATCCCCGTGGCAGGGGCAATGAGCAGTATTTT. It is translated as CASSQDPRGRGNEQYF.

J is TRBJ2-3 and V is TRBV20-1, with TRBD2 matching 12 bases. Germline CDR1 reads DFQATT; CDR2 reads SNEGSKA (reference sequence). The CDR3 is 15 residues long. V lost 0 bases and J lost 3; bases outside the gene matches: 1. The CDR3 nucleotides read TGCAGTGCTAGAGACGGACTAGCGGGGACAGATACGCAGTATTTT. It translates to CSARDGLAGTDTQYF.

V is TRBV2 and J is TRBJ1-1; 10 positions agree with TRBD1. This CDR3 contains 13 residues. Germline CDR1 SNHLY, CDR2 FYNNEI. V gave up 8 bases and J gave up 5 bases; unmatched junction bases: 5. CDR3 DNA: TGTGCCAGCTGGGGGACAGGGGAAACTGAAGCTTTCTTT. This gives the protein CASWGTGETEAFF.

The rearrangement joins TRBV10-1 to TRBJ2-7; tentatively, D is TRBD1 or TRBD2 (5 bases each). Germline CDR1 and CDR2: WNHNN and SYGVQD (reference sequence). V dropped 6 bases and J dropped 6 bases, with 18 bases sitting between them. The CDR3 is 14 amino acids. The DNA of the CDR3 is TGCGCCAGCAGCAGCGGCAGGGTCTCCCCCGAGCAGTACTTC. Its protein is CASSSGRVSPEQYF.

The rearrangement links TRBV15 to TRBJ2-5; 11 positions match TRBD1. Germline CDR1 and CDR2: LNHNV and YYDKDF (reference sequence). The CDR3 extends over 16 amino acids. V lost 5 bases to trimming and J lost 5 bases; unmatched junction nucleotides: 10. The chain's CDR3 is CATSVLDRGRLETQYF. CDR3 DNA sequence: TGTGCCACCAGCGTCCTGGACAGGGGGCGATTGGAGACCCAGTACTTC. The variable domain in full, with the rest retrieved from reference TRBV15 and TRBJ2-5, is DAMVIQNPRYQVTQFGKPVTLSCSQTLNHNVMYWYQQKSSQAPKLLFHYYDKDFNNEADTPDNFQSRRPNTSFCFLDIRSPGLGDTAMYLCATSVLDRGRLETQYFGPGTRLLVL.

Many counts were recorded for this clonotype. The rearrangement uses TRBV9 and TRBJ1-1; D perhaps matches TRBD1 (5 bases). Trimming took off 1 base at V and 3 bases at J, with 13 bases between the two ends. The V gene's germline CDR1 is SGDLS and CDR2 YYNGEE. The CDR3 contains 15 residues. Written as DNA, the CDR3 is TGTGCCAGCAGCGTACTTCCTCAAGGGGACACTGAAGCTTTCTTT. Translating it yields CASSVLPQGDTEAFF.

V usage is TRBV20-1 and J usage is TRBJ1-1, with 8 bases lining up with TRBD1. The CDR3 spans 14 residues. CDR1 and CDR2 from the germline V gene are DFQATT and SNEGSKA (reference sequence). Trimming took 6 bases from V and 1 from J; bases not matched to a gene: 7. DNA for the CDR3: TGCAGTGCCGAGCCGGGACAGGCGAACACTGAAGCTTTCTTT. Translated: CSAEPGQANTEAFF.

This clonotype was seen more than once but under ten times. The rearrangement joins TRBV29-1 to TRBJ2-1; 10 bases map to TRBD2. Germline lookup yields CDR1 SQVTM and CDR2 ANQGSEA. There are 14 residues in the CDR3. V trimming: 2 bases; J trimming: 8 bases; junction bases outside the gene matches: 6. This CDR3 reads CSVEWASGSYEQFF. The CDR3 region has the DNA TGCAGCGTTGAATGGGCTAGCGGGAGCTATGAGCAGTTCTTC.

The genes are TRBV9 and TRBJ1-6; D is undetermined. Germline V gene lookup returns CDR1 SGDLS and CDR2 YYNGEE. The CDR3 has 17 amino acids. Between the trimmed V and J ends, which lost 0 bases and 0 bases, there was a span of 10 bases. Here the CDR3 DNA reads TGTGCCAGCAGCGTAGAGCCAGAGAGCTCCTATAATTCACCCCTCCACTTT. Residues: CASSVEPESSYNSPLHF. The full variable domain, in which reference TRBV9 and TRBJ1-6 provide the parts outside the CDR3, is DSGVTQTPKHLITATGQRVTLRCSPRSGDLSVYWYQQSLDQGLQFLIQYYNGEERAKGNILERFSAQQFPDLHSELNLSSLELGDSALYFCASSVEPESSYNSPLHFGNGTRLTVT.

With regard to this clonotype: A read error may explain this, as a much larger clone is one base away. This is likely a read error, given that the CDR3 carries no conserved phenylalanine or tryptophan at its end. This rearrangement joins TRBV3-1 to TRBJ2-1; unclear D gene. The CDR3 has 12 residues. Between the trimmed V and J ends, which lost 5 bases and 12 bases, there was a span of 14 bases. Looked up from germline, CDR1 is LGHDT and CDR2 is YNNKEL (reference sequence). CDR3: CASSTTGGGQFL. The CDR3, as DNA: TGTGCCAGCAGCACCACGGGTGGCGGGCAGTTCCTC.

This clonotype was seen once. A junction boundary mismatches the germline segment, possibly from a read error. V and J are TRBV24-1 and TRBJ2-1; D might be TRBD1 or TRBD2, each matching 7 bases. CDR1 is KGHDR, CDR2 SFDVKD, per germline. CDR3 size: 15 residues. CDR3 coding DNA: TGCGCCACCAGTGACCCCCAGGGGGGGGCCAGTGAGCAGTTCTTC. This translates into CATSDPQGGASEQFF.

This clonotype was picked up one time. The V call is TRBV2, the J call TRBJ2-3; TRBD2 might be the D (6 bases). V lost 7 bases to trimming and J lost 0 bases, with 11 bases between them. The CDR3 consists of 14 residues. The germline gives CDR1 SNHLY, CDR2 FYNNEI. CDR3: CASKGGTSTDTQYF. CDR3 in DNA: TGTGCCAGCAAAGGCGGGACTAGCACAGATACGCAGTATTTT.

This clonotype was found many times. The chain recombines TRBV20-1 with TRBJ2-1; TRBD2 agrees at 8 bases. This CDR3 has 14 residues. Germline V gene sequence: CDR1 DFQATT, CDR2 SNEGSKA (reference sequence). J lost 4 bases, V lost 6 bases, and 8 bases had no gene match. CDR3 protein: CSAPLPSGYNEQFF. CDR3 in DNA: TGCAGTGCCCCCCTGCCTAGCGGGTACAATGAGCAGTTCTTC.

The chain links TRBV4-1 to TRBJ1-1; 8 bases are a match to TRBD1. V lost 1 base, J lost 3 bases, and 4 bases stayed unmatched. There are 15 residues in the CDR3. Germline values: CDR1 MGHRA, CDR2 YSYEKL. This chain's CDR3 is CASSQAYRGDTEAFF. The CDR3 coding sequence is TGCGCCAGCAGCCAAGCTTACAGGGGGGACACTGAAGCTTTCTTT.

This rearrangement joins TRBV2 to TRBJ2-5; D is tentatively TRBD1 or TRBD2 (5 bases each). This CDR3 spans 15 amino acids. Germline values: CDR1 SNHLY, CDR2 FYNNEI. Trimming took 8 bases from V and 5 from J, leaving 21 bases between them. CDR3 amino acids: CASSGLGRVEETQYF. As DNA, the CDR3 is TGTGCCAGCTCTGGGCTGGGACGGGTGGAGGAGACCCAGTACTTC.

The chain recombines TRBV24-1 with TRBJ1-2; D is unresolved. V lost 3 bases, J lost 8 bases, and 9 bases lay in between. The CDR3 totals 12 residues. Germline V lookup: CDR1 KGHDR, CDR2 SFDVKD. This CDR3 reads CATSDGVGGYTF. CDR3 sequence (DNA): TGTGCCACCAGTGATGGGGTAGGCGGCTACACCTTC.

The V call is TRBV20-1, the J call TRBJ2-5; 10 bases line up with TRBD2. J lost 5 bases, V lost 6 bases, and 12 bases had no gene match. The germline CDR1 and CDR2 sequences are DFQATT and SNEGSKA (reference sequence). The CDR3 contains 15 residues. In DNA form, the CDR3 reads TGCAGTGCCCAAAGAGCGGGAGGGCCGTGGGAGACCCAGTACTTC. It specifies CSAQRAGGPWETQYF.

J is TRBJ2-7 and V is TRBV14; 7 bases line up with TRBD1. There are 13 residues in the CDR3. In germline, CDR1 is SGHDN, CDR2 FVKESK. The ends lost 1 base at V and 3 bases at J; junction bases unmatched: 0. The CDR3 region is CASSQGTGYEQYF. The CDR3 DNA sequence: TGTGCCAGCAGCCAAGGGACAGGCTACGAGCAGTACTTC.

This clonotype was recorded at least ten times. The chain is built from TRBV7-9 and TRBJ1-6; TRBD1 aligns across 9 bases. The CDR3 contains 15 residues. Trimming cost V 5 bases and J 7 bases; bases outside gene matches: 6. Per the germline V gene, CDR1 is SEHNR and CDR2 is FQNEAQ (reference sequence). The CDR3 bases are TGTGCCAGCAGCCAATTGACAGGGGGGAATTCACCCCTCCACTTT. It translates to CASSQLTGGNSPLHF.

The J gene is TRBJ2-5, the V gene TRBV20-1; D is unresolved. V lost 1 base to trimming and J lost 4 bases, with 4 bases between them. Germline values: CDR1 DFQATT, CDR2 SNEGSKA (reference sequence). This CDR3 is built from 11 residues. The CDR3: CSARGGETQYF. In DNA form, the CDR3 reads TGCAGTGCTAGAGGCGGAGAGACCCAGTACTTC.

The chain links TRBV2 to TRBJ1-6; unclear D gene. V dropped 5 bases and J dropped 9 bases, with 5 bases sitting between them. Germline V gene sequence: CDR1 SNHLY, CDR2 FYNNEI. The CDR3 sequence is 11 residues long. CDR3 loop: CASSLSSPLHF. CDR3 nucleotides: TGTGCCAGCAGTCTCAGTTCACCCCTCCACTTT.

The J gene is TRBJ1-1, the V gene TRBV2; the match to TRBD1 covers 8 bases. J lost 0 bases, V lost 11 bases, and 2 bases had no gene match. This CDR3 has 12 amino acids. Per germline, CDR1 SNHLY and CDR2 FYNNEI. The CDR3 DNA sequence: TGTGCCTCACAGGGGGTGAACACTGAAGCTTTCTTT. Its protein product is CASQGVNTEAFF.

Concerning this clonotype: A much larger clone lies a single base off, so this may be a read error. The V call is TRBV11-1, the J call TRBJ2-7; 11 nucleotides line up with TRBD2. V lost 2 bases to trimming and J lost 2 bases; unmatched junction nucleotides: 8. Germline V gives CDR1 SGHAT, CDR2 FQDESV (reference sequence). The CDR3 length is 17 residues. The CDR3: CASSLYPSGRRPYEQYF. The CDR3 nucleotides are TGTGCCAGCAGCTTATACCCTAGCGGGAGGCGCCCCTACGAGCAGTACTTC.

Comments on this clonotype: This sequence may be a read error, since a much larger clone differs from it by one base. The chain employs TRBV11-2 and TRBJ2-7; TRBD2 aligns across 8 bases. Germline V gives CDR1 SGHAT, CDR2 FQNNGV. CDR3 length: 15 amino acids. Here the CDR3 reads CAGSPSGGTSYEQYF. CDR3 DNA sequence: TGTGCCGGCAGCCCTTCGGGGGGGACATCCTACGAGCAGTACTTC. The complete variable domain, with remaining parts taken from reference TRBV11-2 and TRBJ2-7, reads EAGVAQSPRYKIIEKRQSVAFWCNPISGHATLYWYQQILGQGPKLLIQFQNNGVVDDSQLPKDRFSAERLKGVDSTLKIQPAKLEDSAVYLCAGSPSGGTSYEQYFGPGTRLTVT.